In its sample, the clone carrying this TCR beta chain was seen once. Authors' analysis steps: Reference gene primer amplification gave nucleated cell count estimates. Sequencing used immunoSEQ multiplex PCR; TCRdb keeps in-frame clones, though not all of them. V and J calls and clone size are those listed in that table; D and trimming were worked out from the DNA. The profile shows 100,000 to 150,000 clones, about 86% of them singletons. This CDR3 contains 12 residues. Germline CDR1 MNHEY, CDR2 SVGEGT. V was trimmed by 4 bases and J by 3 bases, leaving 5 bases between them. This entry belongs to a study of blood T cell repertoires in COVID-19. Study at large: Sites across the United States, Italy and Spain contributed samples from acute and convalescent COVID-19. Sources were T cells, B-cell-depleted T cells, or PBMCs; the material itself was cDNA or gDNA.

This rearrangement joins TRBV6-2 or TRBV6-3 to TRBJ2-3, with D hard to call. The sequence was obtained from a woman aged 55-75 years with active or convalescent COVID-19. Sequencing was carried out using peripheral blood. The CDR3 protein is CASSSLTDTQYF. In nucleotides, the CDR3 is TGTGCCAGCAGTTCTCTTACAGATACGCAGTATTTT.